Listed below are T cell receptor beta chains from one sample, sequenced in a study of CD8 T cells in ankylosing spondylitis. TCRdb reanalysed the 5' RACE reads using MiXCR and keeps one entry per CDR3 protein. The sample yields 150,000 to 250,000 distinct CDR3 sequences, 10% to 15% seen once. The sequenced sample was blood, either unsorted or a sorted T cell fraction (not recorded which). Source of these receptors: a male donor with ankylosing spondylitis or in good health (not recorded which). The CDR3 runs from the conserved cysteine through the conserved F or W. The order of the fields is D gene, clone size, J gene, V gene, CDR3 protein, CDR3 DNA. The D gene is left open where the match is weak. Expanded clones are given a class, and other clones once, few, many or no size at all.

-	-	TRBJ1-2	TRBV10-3	CAIRDNYGYTF	TGTGCCATCAGGGATAACTATGGCTACACCTTC
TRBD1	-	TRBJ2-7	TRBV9	CASSAGTGDSPYEQYF	TGTGCCAGCAGCGCCGGGACAGGGGATTCCCCCTACGAGCAGTACTTC
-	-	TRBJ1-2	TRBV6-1	CASSEQQTFNYGYTF	TGTGCCAGCAGTGAACAACAGACATTTAACTATGGCTACACCTTC
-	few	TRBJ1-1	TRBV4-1	CASSHLPDQNTEAFF	TGCGCCAGCAGCCACCTCCCGGACCAGAACACTGAAGCTTTCTTT
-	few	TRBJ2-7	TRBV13	CASSLGVADIEQYF	TGTGCCAGCAGCCTTGGGGTCGCCGATATCGAGCAGTACTTC
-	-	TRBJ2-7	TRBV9	CASSVGRAGTYEQYF	TGTGCCAGCAGCGTGGGGCGGGCAGGGACCTACGAGCAGTACTTC
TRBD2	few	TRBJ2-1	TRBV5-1	CASSLVSGGGSYNEQFF	TGCGCCAGCAGCTTGGTTAGCGGGGGGGGCTCCTACAATGAGCAGTTCTTC
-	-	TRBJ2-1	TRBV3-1	CASSPRGLAAYNEQFF	TGTGCCAGCAGCCCTAGAGGTCTAGCAGCCTACAATGAGCAGTTCTTC
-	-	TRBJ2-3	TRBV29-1	CSVVRGSSTDTQYF	TGCAGCGTTGTCCGGGGATCTAGCACAGATACGCAGTATTTT
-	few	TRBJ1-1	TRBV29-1	CSADLGRMNTEAFF	TGCAGCGCCGACCTGGGGAGGATGAACACTGAAGCTTTCTTT
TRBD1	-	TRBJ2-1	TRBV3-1	CASSQETGVDNEQFF	TGTGCCAGCAGCCAAGAGACAGGGGTAGACAATGAGCAGTTCTTC
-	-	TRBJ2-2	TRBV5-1	CASSLGARNTGELFF	TGCGCCAGCAGCTTGGGTGCCAGGAACACCGGGGAGCTGTTTTTT
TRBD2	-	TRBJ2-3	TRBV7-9	CTSSPQERGERTDTQYF	TGTACCAGCAGCCCCCAGGAGCGGGGGGAACGCACAGATACGCAGTATTTT
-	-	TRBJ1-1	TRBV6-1	CASSEGTVEAPEAFF	TGTGCCAGCAGTGAAGGGACAGTGGAAGCCCCTGAAGCTTTCTTT
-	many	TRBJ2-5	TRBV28	CASSLRVSQETQYF	TGTGCCAGCAGTTTGAGGGTATCCCAAGAGACCCAGTACTTC
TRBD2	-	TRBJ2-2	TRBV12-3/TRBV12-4	CASSLDREVNTGELFF	TGTGCCAGCAGTTTAGATCGGGAGGTGAACACCGGGGAGCTGTTTTTT